Sequencing of this T cell receptor (beta chain) was carried out in a study of blood T cell repertoires in COVID-19. Study context: Both acute and convalescent COVID-19 samples were obtained from the United States, Italy and Spain.

This CDR3 has 14 amino acids. The junction had 4 bases not matched to a gene; V was cut back by 6 bases and J by 3 bases. The germline CDR1 and CDR2 sequences are MDHEN and SYDVKM. Only in-frame clones appear in the TCRdb table, and some are missing; sequencing was by immunoSEQ multiplex PCR. The table includes 35,000 to 50,000 clones, less than 85% detected once. Sequenced: peripheral blood. The clonotype comes from a woman aged 70 to 79 with acute or convalescent COVID-19. V is TRBV28 and J is TRBJ1-5; 8 bases are shared with TRBD1. The CDR3 reads CASSGQGTNQPQHF. Written as DNA, the CDR3 is TGTGCCAGCAGCGGACAGGGAACCAATCAGCCCCAGCATTTT.